The clone carrying this TCR beta chain is labeled medium-sized. Antigen: not known. Memory CD4+ cells were defined as CD4+CD45RO+CD25-. CDR1 is SGDLS, CDR2 YYNGEE, per germline. V lost 3 bases to trimming and J lost 6 bases, with 14 bases between them. This CDR3 comprises 14 residues. General observations from the study: Larger-cohort validation covered only one TCR beta V-J rearrangement. Tumor Treg TCRs overlapped most with tumor naive CD4+ cells.

Semi-nested PCR with Nested Universal Primer A followed constant-region reverse priming of full-length variable regions. TCRdb reprocessed the 5' RACE reads with MiXCR, giving one entry per CDR3 protein. The repertoire includes several thousand distinct CDR3 sequences, about a sixth of them detected once, and roughly 3.6% sits in the top ten. This rearrangement joins TRBV9 to TRBJ2-3; maybe TRBD1 (6 bases). Sequencing input: memory CD4+ T cells sorted from blood. Subset denoted: memory CD4+ T cells, CD4+CD45RO+CD25-. The receptor comes from a female donor with breast cancer. The CDR3 is CASSARNRADTQYF. For the CDR3, the DNA is TGTGCCAGCAGCGCGAGAAACAGGGCTGATACGCAGTATTTT.